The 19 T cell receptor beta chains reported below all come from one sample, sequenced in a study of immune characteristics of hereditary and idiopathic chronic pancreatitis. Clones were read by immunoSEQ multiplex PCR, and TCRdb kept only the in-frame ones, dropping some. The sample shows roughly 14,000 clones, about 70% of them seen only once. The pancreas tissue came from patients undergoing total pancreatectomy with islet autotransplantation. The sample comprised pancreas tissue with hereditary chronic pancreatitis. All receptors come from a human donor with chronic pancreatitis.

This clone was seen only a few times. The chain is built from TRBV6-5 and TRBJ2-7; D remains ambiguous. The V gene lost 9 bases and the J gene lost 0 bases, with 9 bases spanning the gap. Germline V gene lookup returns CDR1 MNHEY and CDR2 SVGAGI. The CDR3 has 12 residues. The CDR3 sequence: CASGSFSYEQYF. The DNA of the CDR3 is TGTGCCAGTGGGTCCTTCTCCTACGAGCAGTACTTC.

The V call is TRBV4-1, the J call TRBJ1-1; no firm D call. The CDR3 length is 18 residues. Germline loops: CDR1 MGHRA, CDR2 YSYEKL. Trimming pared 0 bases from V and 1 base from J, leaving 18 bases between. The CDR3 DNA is TGCGCCAGCAGCCAAGAAGTCGTGGTGGCCAAACGGAACACTGAAGCTTTCTTT. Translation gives CASSQEVVVAKRNTEAFF.

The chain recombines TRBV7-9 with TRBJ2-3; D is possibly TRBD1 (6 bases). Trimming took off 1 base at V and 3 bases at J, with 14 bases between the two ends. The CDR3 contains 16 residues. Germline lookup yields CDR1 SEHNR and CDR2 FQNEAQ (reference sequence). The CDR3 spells CASSLEMGQGTDTQYF. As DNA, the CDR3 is TGTGCCAGCAGCTTAGAAATGGGGCAGGGGACAGATACGCAGTATTTT.

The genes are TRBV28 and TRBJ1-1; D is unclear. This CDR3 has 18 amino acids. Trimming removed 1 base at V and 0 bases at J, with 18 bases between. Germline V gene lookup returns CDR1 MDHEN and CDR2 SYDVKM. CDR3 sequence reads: CASSLFPRAKKVNTEAFF. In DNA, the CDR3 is TGTGCCAGCAGTTTATTCCCAAGGGCGAAAAAGGTGAACACTGAAGCTTTCTTT.

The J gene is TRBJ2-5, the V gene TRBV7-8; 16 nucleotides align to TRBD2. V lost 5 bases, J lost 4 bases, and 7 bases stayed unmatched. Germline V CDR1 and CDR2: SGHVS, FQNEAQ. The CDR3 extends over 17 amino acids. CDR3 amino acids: CASSQGLAGGPGETQYF. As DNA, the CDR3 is TGTGCCAGCAGCCAGGGACTAGCGGGAGGGCCGGGAGAGACCCAGTACTTC.

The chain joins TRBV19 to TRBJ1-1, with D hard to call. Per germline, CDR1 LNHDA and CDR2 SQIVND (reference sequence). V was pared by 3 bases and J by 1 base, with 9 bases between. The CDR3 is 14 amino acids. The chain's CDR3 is CASSIVRTNTEAFF. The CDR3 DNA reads TGTGCCAGTAGTATCGTCCGGACGAACACTGAAGCTTTCTTT.

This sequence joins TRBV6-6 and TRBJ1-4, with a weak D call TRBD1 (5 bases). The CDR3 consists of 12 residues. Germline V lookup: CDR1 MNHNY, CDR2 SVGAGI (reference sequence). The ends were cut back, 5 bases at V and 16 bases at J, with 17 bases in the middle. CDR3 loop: CASSPTGVWTFF. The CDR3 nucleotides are TGTGCCAGCAGTCCCACGGGGGTGTGGACGTTTTTT.

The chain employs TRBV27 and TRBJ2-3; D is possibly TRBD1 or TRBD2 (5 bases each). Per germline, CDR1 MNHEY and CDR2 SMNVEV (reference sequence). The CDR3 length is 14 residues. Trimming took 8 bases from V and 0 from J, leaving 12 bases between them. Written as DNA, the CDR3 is TGTGCCAGCCGAGTGGGACCGAGCACAGATACGCAGTATTTT. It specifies CASRVGPSTDTQYF.

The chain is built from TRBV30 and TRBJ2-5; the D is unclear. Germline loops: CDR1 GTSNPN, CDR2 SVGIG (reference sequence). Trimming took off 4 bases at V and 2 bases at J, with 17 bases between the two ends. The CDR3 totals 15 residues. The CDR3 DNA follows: TGTGCCTGGAAGAAGGCCGACACGATTCAAGAGACCCAGTACTTC. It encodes CAWKKADTIQETQYF.

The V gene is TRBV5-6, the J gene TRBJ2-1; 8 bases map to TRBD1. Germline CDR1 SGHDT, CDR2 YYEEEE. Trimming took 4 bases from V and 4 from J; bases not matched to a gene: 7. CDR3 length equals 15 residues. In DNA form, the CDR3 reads TGTGCCAGCAGCCTGATCAGGGGGCCTTACAATGAGCAGTTCTTC. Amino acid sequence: CASSLIRGPYNEQFF.

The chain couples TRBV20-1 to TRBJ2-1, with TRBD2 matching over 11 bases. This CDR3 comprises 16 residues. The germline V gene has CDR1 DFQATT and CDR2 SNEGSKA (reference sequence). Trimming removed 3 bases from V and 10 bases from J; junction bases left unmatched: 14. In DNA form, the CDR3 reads TGCAGTGCTAGTCCAAGGGGACTAGCGGAAGCGGGGGAGCAGTTCTTC. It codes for CSASPRGLAEAGEQFF.

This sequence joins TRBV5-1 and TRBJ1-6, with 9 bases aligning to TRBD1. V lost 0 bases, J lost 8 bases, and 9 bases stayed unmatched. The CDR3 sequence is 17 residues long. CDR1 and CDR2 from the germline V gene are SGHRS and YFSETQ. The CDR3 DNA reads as TGCGCCAGCAGCTTGGCCTCCGGGACAGGGAAGGATTCACCCCTCCACTTT. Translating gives CASSLASGTGKDSPLHF.

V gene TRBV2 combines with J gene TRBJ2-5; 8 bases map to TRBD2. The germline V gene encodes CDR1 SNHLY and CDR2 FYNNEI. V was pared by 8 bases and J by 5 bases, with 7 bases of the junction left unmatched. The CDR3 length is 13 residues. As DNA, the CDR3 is TGTGCCAGCTACCCCTCGGGGGGGGAGACCCAGTACTTC. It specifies CASYPSGGETQYF.

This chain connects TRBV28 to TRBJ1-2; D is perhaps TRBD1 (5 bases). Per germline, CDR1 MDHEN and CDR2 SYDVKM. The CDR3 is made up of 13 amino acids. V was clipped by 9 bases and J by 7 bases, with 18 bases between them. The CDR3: CASAVRVGAGYTF. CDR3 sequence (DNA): TGTGCCAGTGCCGTCAGGGTCGGGGCTGGCTACACCTTC.

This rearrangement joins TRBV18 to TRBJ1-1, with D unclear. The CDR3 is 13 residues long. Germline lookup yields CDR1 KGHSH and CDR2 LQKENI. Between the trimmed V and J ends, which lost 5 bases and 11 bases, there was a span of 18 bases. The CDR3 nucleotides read TGTGCCAGCTCATACCAGCGAGACGAACGGGCTTTCTTT. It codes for CASSYQRDERAFF.

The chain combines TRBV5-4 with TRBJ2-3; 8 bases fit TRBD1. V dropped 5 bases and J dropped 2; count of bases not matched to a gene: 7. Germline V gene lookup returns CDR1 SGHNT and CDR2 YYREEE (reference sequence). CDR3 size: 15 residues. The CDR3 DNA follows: TGTGCCAGCAGGGTTGGACAGGGTAACACAGATACGCAGTATTTT. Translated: CASRVGQGNTDTQYF.

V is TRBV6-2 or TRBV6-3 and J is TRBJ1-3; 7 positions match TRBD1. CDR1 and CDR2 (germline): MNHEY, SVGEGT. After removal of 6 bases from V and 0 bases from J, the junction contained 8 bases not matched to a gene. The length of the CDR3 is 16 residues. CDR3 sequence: CASSADRDSSGNTIYF. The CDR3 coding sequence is TGTGCCAGCAGCGCCGACAGGGACAGCTCTGGAAACACCATATATTTT.

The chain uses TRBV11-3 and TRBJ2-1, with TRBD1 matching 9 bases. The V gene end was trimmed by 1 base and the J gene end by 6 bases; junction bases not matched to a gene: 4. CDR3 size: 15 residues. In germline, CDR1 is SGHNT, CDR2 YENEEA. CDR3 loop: CASSLGTGAFNEQFF. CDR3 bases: TGTGCCAGCAGCTTAGGGACAGGGGCTTTCAATGAGCAGTTCTTC. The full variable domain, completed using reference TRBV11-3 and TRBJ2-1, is EAGVVQSPRYKIIEKKQPVAFWCNPISGHNTLYWYLQNLGQGPELLIRYENEEAVDDSQLPKDRFSAERLKGVDSTLKIQPAELGDSAVYLCASSLGTGAFNEQFFGPGTRLTVL.

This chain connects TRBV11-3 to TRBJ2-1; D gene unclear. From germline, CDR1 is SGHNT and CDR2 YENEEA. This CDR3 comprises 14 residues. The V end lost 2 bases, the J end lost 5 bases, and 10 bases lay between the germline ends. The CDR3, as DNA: TGTGCCAGCAGCTTAAACGCGGCGAACAATGAGCAGTTCTTC. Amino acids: CASSLNAANNEQFF.